The 13 T cell receptor beta chains presented below share a single source sample, sequenced in a study of beta chain features in type 1 diabetes. Sequenced material consisted of expressed TCRB transcripts (all of the isolated RNA was reverse transcribed). Method: immunoSEQ multiplex PCR; TCRdb's copy keeps in-frame clones and lacks some. The table has about 620,000 clones, less than 20% seen once. Sequencing was carried out using naive CD4+ T cells from blood. Source of these receptors: a man aged 18 to 30 in good health.

This clone was found a few times. The genes are TRBV7-2 and TRBJ1-3, with 7 bases identical to TRBD1. This CDR3 has 14 residues. J lost 1 base, V lost 3 bases, and 0 bases had no gene match. CDR1 and CDR2 from the germline V gene are SGHTA and FQGNSA. CDR3: CASSLTGSGNTIYF. The CDR3 DNA is TGTGCCAGCAGCTTGACAGGGTCTGGAAACACCATATATTTT. Drawing the rest from reference TRBV7-2 and TRBJ1-3, the complete variable domain is GAGVSQSPSNKVTEKGKDVELRCDPISGHTALYWYRQSLGQGLEFLIYFQGNSAPDKSGLPSDRFSAERTGGSVSTLTIQRTQQEDSAVYLCASSLTGSGNTIYFGEGSWLTVV.

This clone was detected a few times. This chain joins TRBV30 and TRBJ1-5; D is uncertain. Germline loops: CDR1 GTSNPN, CDR2 SVGIG (reference sequence). The CDR3 totals 13 residues. The V and J ends lost 0 bases and 4 bases respectively, with 7 bases between them. The CDR3 loop reads CAWSVEGNQPQHF. The DNA of the CDR3 is TGTGCCTGGAGTGTTGAAGGGAATCAGCCCCAGCATTTT.

This clone was detected a few times. V gene TRBV4-2 combines with J gene TRBJ2-1, with 12 bases fitting TRBD2. The germline CDR1 and CDR2 sequences are LGHNA and YNFKEQ. This CDR3 is 16 amino acids long. With V trimmed by 0 bases and J by 10 bases, 7 bases remained unmatched. As DNA, the CDR3 is TGTGCCAGCAGCCAAGAAATCCGACTAGCGGGAGCCGAGCAGTTCTTC. It is translated as CASSQEIRLAGAEQFF.

The chain employs TRBV20-1 and TRBJ1-5; D is unclear. The CDR3 totals 10 residues. Trimming cost V 3 bases and J 11 bases, with 8 bases left between them. From germline, CDR1 is DFQATT and CDR2 SNEGSKA (reference sequence). As DNA, the CDR3 is TGCAGTGCTAGGGTCGGCTCCCAGCATTTT. Amino acid sequence: CSARVGSQHF.

The chain combines TRBV12-5 with TRBJ2-3; TRBD1 is a possible D gene (5 bases). Germline V CDR1 and CDR2: LGHNT, FRNRAP. The V end was cut by 1 base, the J end by 2 bases, with 7 bases between. The CDR3 contains 14 residues. The CDR3 reads CASGLGQTTDTQYF. DNA of the CDR3: TGTGCTAGTGGTTTGGGACAGACCACAGATACGCAGTATTTT. Looking up the rest from reference TRBV12-5 and TRBJ2-3 gives the full variable domain: DARVTQTPRHKVTEMGQEVTMRCQPILGHNTVFWYRQTMMQGLELLAYFRNRAPLDDSGMPKDRFSAEMPDATLATLKIQPSEPRDSAVYFCASGLGQTTDTQYFGPGTRLTVL.

The J gene is TRBJ1-1, the V gene TRBV4-1; the D gene is possibly TRBD1 (5 bases). V was shortened by 0 bases and J by 2 bases, with 22 bases between the two germline ends. The length of the CDR3 is 19 residues. Per germline, CDR1 MGHRA and CDR2 YSYEKL. CDR3 in DNA: TGCGCCAGCAGCCAAGATCTCGTCCTAAGGAGGGGCCCTAACACTGAAGCTTTCTTT. Its protein product is CASSQDLVLRRGPNTEAFF.

V and J are TRBV2 and TRBJ1-2; TRBD1 matches 10 bases. The ends lost 6 bases at V and 4 bases at J; junction bases unmatched: 5. The CDR3 has 14 residues. Germline CDR1 reads SNHLY; CDR2 reads FYNNEI. CDR3 sequence reads: CASRGQGDSYGYTF. The CDR3 nucleotides are TGTGCCAGCAGAGGACAGGGGGATAGCTATGGCTACACCTTC.

The chain joins TRBV11-3 to TRBJ2-3; 10 bases are a match to TRBD2. Trimming cost V 1 base and J 2 bases; bases outside gene matches: 9. This CDR3 has 18 amino acids. CDR1 is SGHNT, CDR2 YENEEA, per germline. In nucleotides, the CDR3 is TGTGCCAGCAGCTTAGTAAGGCTAGCGGGGGAATTCACAGATACGCAGTATTTT. Encoded protein: CASSLVRLAGEFTDTQYF.

This chain links TRBV30 with TRBJ1-1; D ambiguous. Trimming took 4 bases from V and 5 from J, leaving 8 bases between them. This CDR3 is 11 amino acids long. CDR1 and CDR2 from the germline V gene are GTSNPN and SVGIG (reference sequence). CDR3 sequence reads: CAWTARTEAFF. The CDR3 region has the DNA TGTGCCTGGACCGCAAGGACTGAAGCTTTCTTT.

The chain is built from TRBV7-2 and TRBJ2-1, with 9 bases fitting TRBD1. Trimming removed 4 bases from V and 12 bases from J; junction bases left unmatched: 7. Per the germline V gene, CDR1 is SGHTA and CDR2 is FQGNSA. The CDR3 contains 13 residues. Here the CDR3 DNA reads TGTGCCAGCAGCTACCGACAGGGGGAAATGCAGTTCTTC. Its protein product is CASSYRQGEMQFF.

The V gene is TRBV7-2, the J gene TRBJ2-2; 7 positions match TRBD1. Trimming cost V 5 bases and J 4 bases; bases outside gene matches: 4. Germline V gene lookup returns CDR1 SGHTA and CDR2 FQGNSA. The CDR3 has 14 amino acids. CDR3 nucleotide sequence: TGTGCCAGCAGCACAGACAGGGTCACCGGGGAGCTGTTTTTT. Protein product: CASSTDRVTGELFF.

A few counts support this clone. The V call is TRBV4-2, the J call TRBJ1-6; weak D call: TRBD1 (6 bases). There are 16 residues in the CDR3. The germline gives CDR1 LGHNA, CDR2 YNFKEQ. Trimming stripped 2 bases from V and 8 bases from J, with 16 bases between. CDR3 nucleotides: TGTGCCAGCAGCCAACAAGTCGCACAGGGAGATTCACCCCTCCACTTT. Translated: CASSQQVAQGDSPLHF.

This sequence joins TRBV11-2 and TRBJ2-1; TRBD2 aligns across 7 bases. J was trimmed by 0 bases and V by 7 bases; bases with no gene match: 6. Germline V CDR1 and CDR2: SGHAT, FQNNGV. This CDR3 has 15 residues. The CDR3 loop reads CASNFGGISYNEQFF. CDR3 nucleotides: TGTGCCAGCAACTTCGGGGGGATCTCCTACAATGAGCAGTTCTTC.